This T cell receptor (beta chain) appears in the sequencing data of a study of blood T cell repertoires in COVID-19. The assay was immunoSEQ multiplex PCR, and TCRdb's table has in-frame clones only and misses some. The sample carries 180,000 or so clones, about four fifths recorded once. Sample: peripheral blood. The TCR originated in a middle-aged woman with COVID-19, enrolled during active disease.

Written as DNA, the CDR3 is TGTGCCAGCAGCCACAGAAACACTGAAGCTTTCTTT. It is translated as CASSHRNTEAFF. V gene TRBV3-1 (or the pseudogene TRBV3-2) combines with J gene TRBJ1-1; D uncertain. The CDR3 loop spans 12 amino acids. Germline V gives CDR1 LGHDT, CDR2 YNNKEL (reference sequence). Trimming took off 3 bases at V and 2 bases at J, with 4 bases between the two ends.